The entry below describes one T cell receptor beta chain. Its antigen remains unidentified. Naive CD4+ cells were CD45RA-selected; the remaining cells were memory. Assay: immunoSEQ multiplex PCR; the TCRdb copy retains only in-frame clones and omits some. Of 1,400,000 or so clones listed, approximately 98.5% are singletons. The data stem from a study of shared clonotypes between healthy human individuals. General study points: What naive subsets generally showed was a larger estimated richness than memory subsets showed.

Germline lookup yields CDR1 MRHNA and CDR2 SNTAGT. CDR3 length equals 15 residues. Trimming removed 10 bases from V and 2 bases from J; junction bases left unmatched: 9. The chain is built from TRBV6-4 and TRBJ2-3; the match to TRBD2 covers 10 bases. The receptor's source is a man aged 25 to 45 in good health. Material for sequencing was naive CD4+ T cells sorted from blood. Subset defined: CD45RA+ positively selected. CDR3 sequence reads: CANPLAGVFTDTQYF. Written as DNA, the CDR3 is TGTGCCAACCCGCTAGCGGGAGTATTCACAGATACGCAGTATTTT.